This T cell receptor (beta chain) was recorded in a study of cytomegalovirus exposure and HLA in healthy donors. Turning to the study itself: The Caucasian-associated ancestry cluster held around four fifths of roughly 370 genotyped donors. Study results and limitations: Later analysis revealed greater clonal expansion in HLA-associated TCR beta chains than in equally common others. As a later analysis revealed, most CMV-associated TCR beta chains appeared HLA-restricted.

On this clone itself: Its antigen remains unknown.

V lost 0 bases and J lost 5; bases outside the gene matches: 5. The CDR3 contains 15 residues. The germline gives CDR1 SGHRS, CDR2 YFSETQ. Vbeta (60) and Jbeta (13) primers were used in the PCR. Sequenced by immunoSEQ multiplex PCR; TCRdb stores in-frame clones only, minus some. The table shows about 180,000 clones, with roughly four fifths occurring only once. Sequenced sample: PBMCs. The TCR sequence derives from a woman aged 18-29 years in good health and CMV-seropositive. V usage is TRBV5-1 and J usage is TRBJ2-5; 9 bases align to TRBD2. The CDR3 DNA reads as TGCGCCAGCAGCTTGGAGGCGGGGGGGTCGGAGACCCAGTACTTC. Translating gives CASSLEAGGSETQYF.